These 27 T cell receptor beta chains originate from one sample sequenced in a study of technical replicates of blood from a handful of donors (dated by TCRdb to the late 2010s). The library was generated by the immunoSEQ multiplex PCR assay. Here the immuneACCESS table is served through TCRdb, limited to in-frame sequences with V and J called. Missing clones are a known gap in these copies; in checked studies unresolved V genes cover under half, and the rest lacks a known reason. Present in this sample are over 45,000 clones, roughly nine tenths of which were seen just once. About 3.9% of the sample is taken by the ten largest. Material: PBMCs. The receptors derive from a human donor in good health. Some clones in this sample may be carry-over from other donors' samples.

The chain has TRBV7-6 and TRBJ2-5; tentative D call: TRBD1 (5 bases). Germline V gene lookup returns CDR1 SGHVS and CDR2 FNYEAQ. The CDR3 consists of 13 residues. V lost 0 bases, J lost 5 bases, and 7 bases lay in between. In nucleotides, the CDR3 is TGTGCCAGCAGCTTAGCCAGGGTTGAGACCCAGTACTTC. Translating gives CASSLARVETQYF. The variable domain in full, completed from reference TRBV7-6 and TRBJ2-5, reads GAGVSQSPRYKVTKRGQDVALRCDPISGHVSLYWYRQALGQGPEFLTYFNYEAQQDKSGLPNDRFSAERPEGSISTLTIQRTEQRDSAMYRCASSLARVETQYFGPGTRLLVL.

The V and J genes are TRBV6-1 and TRBJ1-5; tentative D call: TRBD1 (5 bases). The length of the CDR3 is 15 residues. CDR1 MNHNS and CDR2 SASEGT come from the germline V gene. The V and J ends lost 2 bases and 1 base respectively, with 9 bases between them. CDR3 DNA: TGTGCCAGCAGTGAACCAGGGATAAGCAATCAGCCCCAGCATTTT. It codes for CASSEPGISNQPQHF.

This chain links TRBV30 with TRBJ2-7; no definite D call. V gave up 0 bases and J gave up 6 bases, with 9 bases separating them. Per the germline V gene, CDR1 is GTSNPN and CDR2 is SVGIG (reference sequence). The CDR3 runs 12 residues. The CDR3 coding sequence is TGTGCCTGGAGTGTAATCAGGCCCGAGCAGTACTTC. Protein: CAWSVIRPEQYF.

The chain combines TRBV5-6 with TRBJ1-1; 9 nucleotides agree with TRBD1. The V gene end was trimmed by 4 bases and the J gene end by 3 bases; junction bases not matched to a gene: 7. The CDR3 runs to 15 residues. Germline V gene data show CDR1 as SGHDT and CDR2 as YYEEEE. DNA for the CDR3: TGTGCCAGCAGCCTAACAGGGGGCGCGGACACTGAAGCTTTCTTT. Amino acid sequence: CASSLTGGADTEAFF.

The genes are TRBV5-1 and TRBJ2-7; TRBD1 aligns across 7 bases. J lost 6 bases, V lost 4 bases, and 7 bases had no gene match. Germline CDR1 is SGHRS and CDR2 is YFSETQ. CDR3 length: 13 residues. The CDR3 DNA reads as TGCGCCAGCAGCACGGACAGGACAGGCGAGCAGTACTTC. Translation gives CASSTDRTGEQYF.

CDR3 in amino acids: CASSGRGYEQYF. CDR3 in DNA: TGTGCCAGCAGCGGCAGGGGCTACGAGCAGTACTTC. The V call is TRBV11-2, the J call TRBJ2-7, with D possibly being TRBD1 (6 bases). V lost 5 bases to trimming and J lost 3 bases, with 8 bases between them. The germline gives CDR1 SGHAT, CDR2 FQNNGV. This CDR3 spans 12 amino acids.

The chain links TRBV29-1 to TRBJ1-1; D might be TRBD1 (5 bases). This CDR3 is built from 12 residues. V was clipped by 8 bases and J by 3 bases, with 13 bases between them. From germline, CDR1 is SQVTM and CDR2 ANQGSEA. CDR3 DNA: TGCAGCTCGTGGGCCAGGGACACTGAAGCTTTCTTT. Translated: CSSWARDTEAFF.

This clone was seen a single time. The V call is TRBV5-1, the J call TRBJ2-1; D is unclear. CDR3 length: 14 residues. V gave up 0 bases and J gave up 9 bases, with 13 bases separating them. Germline lookup yields CDR1 SGHRS and CDR2 YFSETQ. In DNA, the CDR3 is TGCGCCAGCAGCTTGGAGCCCTTCTCTCTTGAGCAGTTCTTC. Protein product: CASSLEPFSLEQFF.

The chain employs TRBV6-5 and TRBJ2-7, with 10 positions matching TRBD1. V was clipped by 6 bases and J by 5 bases; unmatched bases: 10. Germline CDR1 is MNHEY and CDR2 is SVGAGI. This CDR3 spans 15 amino acids. Here the CDR3 reads CASRSLTGGIDEQYF. The DNA for the CDR3 is TGTGCCAGCAGATCCTTGACAGGGGGCATTGACGAGCAGTACTTC.

This rearrangement joins TRBV7-3 to TRBJ1-1, with unresolved D. Germline V gene data show CDR1 as SGHTA and CDR2 as FQGTGA. The CDR3 length is 16 residues. V lost 2 bases to trimming and J lost 0 bases, with 13 bases between them. The CDR3 is CASSLQPGAMNTEAFF. The DNA of the CDR3 is TGTGCCAGCAGCTTACAACCAGGCGCCATGAACACTGAAGCTTTCTTT.

V gene TRBV7-2 combines with J gene TRBJ2-7; 8 bases map to TRBD2. Germline V gene sequence: CDR1 SGHTA, CDR2 FQGNSA. The CDR3 sequence is 13 residues long. Losses at the gene ends were 5 bases for V and 6 bases for J; bases not matched to a gene: 6. The CDR3 DNA reads TGTGCCAGCAGCCCTGAAAGCGGGGGCGAGCAGTACTTC. Protein: CASSPESGGEQYF.

This chain links TRBV6-5 with TRBJ1-5, with D possibly matching TRBD1 (5 bases). The CDR3 extends over 14 amino acids. Germline lookup yields CDR1 MNHEY and CDR2 SVGAGI. V was shortened by 6 bases and J by 1 base, with 10 bases between the two germline ends. CDR3 protein: CASRGGGSNQPQHF. The CDR3 nucleotides read TGTGCCAGCAGGGGCGGGGGGAGCAATCAGCCCCAGCATTTT.

This clone showed up just once. This chain joins TRBV7-2 and TRBJ2-1; 8 positions agree with TRBD1. The CDR3 covers 15 residues. Germline trimming cut 4 bases from V and 1 base from J; bases unmatched to any gene: 3. The germline V gene encodes CDR1 SGHTA and CDR2 FQGNSA. The CDR3 sequence is CASSSRQGSYNEQFF. CDR3 DNA: TGTGCCAGCAGCTCGAGACAGGGGTCCTACAATGAGCAGTTCTTC.

The chain is built from TRBV5-1 and TRBJ1-6; 9 nucleotides align to TRBD1. Germline assignment: CDR1 SGHRS and CDR2 YFSETQ. V trimming: 3 bases; J trimming: 6 bases; junction bases outside the gene matches: 10. The CDR3 sequence is 17 residues long. The CDR3 loop reads CASSSPTTGGGNSPLHF. The CDR3 DNA sequence: TGCGCCAGCAGCTCACCAACGACAGGGGGTGGTAATTCACCCCTCCACTTT.

The chain carries TRBV30 and TRBJ1-4, with a tentative D call TRBD1 (6 bases). The CDR3 has 16 amino acids. Trimming cost V 1 base and J 6 bases, with 18 bases left between them. Germline V gene lookup returns CDR1 GTSNPN and CDR2 SVGIG (reference sequence). This chain's CDR3 is CAWSGAPGQLDEKLFF. For the CDR3, the DNA is TGTGCCTGGAGTGGAGCACCGGGACAACTGGATGAAAAACTGTTTTTT.

The rearrangement uses TRBV12-5 and TRBJ2-4; TRBD1 is a possible D gene (6 bases). With 3 bases removed from V and 13 bases from J, the gap between germline ends came to 13 bases. This CDR3 spans 12 amino acids. Germline V CDR1 and CDR2: LGHNT, FRNRAP. The CDR3 nucleotides read TGTGCTAGTGGTTTAGGTCGTGGGGGCCAGTACTTC. It specifies CASGLGRGGQYF.

The chain is built from TRBV5-1 and TRBJ1-5; tentatively, D is TRBD1 (5 bases). The CDR3 runs to 15 residues. Trimming cost V 0 bases and J 7 bases, with 14 bases left between them. Germline assignment: CDR1 SGHRS and CDR2 YFSETQ. Here the CDR3 DNA reads TGCGCCAGCAGCTTGGAACCTCTCGGGGGACAGCCCCAGCATTTT. This encodes CASSLEPLGGQPQHF.

This clone was observed once. The CDR3 loop is CASSPQSSGVHEQYF. CDR3 DNA: TGTGCCAGCAGTCCCCAGAGTAGCGGTGTCCACGAGCAGTACTTC. This chain uses TRBV2 with TRBJ2-7; TRBD2 is a possible D gene (6 bases). Trimming removed 5 bases from V and 5 bases from J, with 19 bases in between. Per the germline V gene, CDR1 is SNHLY and CDR2 is FYNNEI. This CDR3 region has 15 residues.

This chain links TRBV5-1 with TRBJ2-5; no firm D call. The CDR3 runs to 14 residues. CDR1 is SGHRS and CDR2 is YFSETQ in the germline V gene. V was pared by 0 bases and J by 1 base, with 7 bases between. The CDR3 nucleotides read TGCGCCAGCAGCTTGGACAGAGTCCAAGAGACCCAGTACTTC. This codes for CASSLDRVQETQYF.

There are a few counts of this clone. The chain uses TRBV30 and TRBJ1-5; D is perhaps TRBD1 (6 bases). CDR3 size: 14 residues. Germline CDR1 reads GTSNPN; CDR2 reads SVGIG (reference sequence). The V gene lost 1 base and the J gene lost 4 bases, with 11 bases spanning the gap. The CDR3 is CAWSELQGNQPQHF. The CDR3 DNA follows: TGTGCCTGGAGTGAATTACAGGGTAATCAGCCCCAGCATTTT.

This sequence joins TRBV10-2 and TRBJ2-7; no reliable D call. From germline, CDR1 is WSHSY and CDR2 SAAADI. With 4 bases removed from V and 5 bases from J, the gap between germline ends came to 9 bases. CDR3 length: 12 amino acids. The CDR3 region is CASSATANEQYF. CDR3 DNA sequence: TGCGCCAGCAGTGCCACTGCCAACGAGCAGTACTTC.

The gene calls are TRBV5-1 and TRBJ2-1; D is undetermined. This CDR3 contains 13 residues. Trimming took off 1 base at V and 5 bases at J, with 7 bases between the two ends. The germline CDR1 and CDR2 sequences are SGHRS and YFSETQ. CDR3 nucleotide sequence: TGCGCCAGCAGCTTGACCCCAGACAATGAGCAGTTCTTC. Residues: CASSLTPDNEQFF.

The chain combines TRBV9 with TRBJ1-3; D is perhaps TRBD1 (5 bases). Germline CDR1 SGDLS, CDR2 YYNGEE. This CDR3 has 16 residues. V lost 0 bases, J lost 4 bases, and 14 bases lay in between. The CDR3 nucleotides are TGTGCCAGCAGCGTAGAGATAGGGGATTTCGGAAACACCATATATTTT. Translating it yields CASSVEIGDFGNTIYF.

CDR3 coding DNA: TGTGCCAGTAGTATAGGCCAGGGTGGCACTGAAGCTTTCTTT. As protein: CASSIGQGGTEAFF. The chain couples TRBV19 to TRBJ1-1, with D perhaps TRBD1 (5 bases). CDR1 and CDR2 from the germline V gene are LNHDA and SQIVND (reference sequence). V was trimmed by 1 base and J by 4 bases, leaving 10 bases between them. The CDR3 extends over 14 amino acids.

J is TRBJ2-2 and V is TRBV5-6; D is uncertain. V dropped 1 base and J dropped 5 bases, with 9 bases sitting between them. This CDR3 is built from 14 residues. The germline V gene has CDR1 SGHDT and CDR2 YYEEEE. CDR3: CASSLIVRTGELFF. For the CDR3, the DNA is TGTGCCAGCAGCTTGATAGTTAGAACCGGGGAGCTGTTTTTT.

This clone has a single count. The V and J genes are TRBV9 and TRBJ1-6; D is unresolved. The CDR3 totals 13 residues. Trimming removed 3 bases at V and 5 bases at J, with 6 bases between. Germline V CDR1 and CDR2: SGDLS, YYNGEE. CDR3 region: CASSELNNSPLHF. The CDR3 DNA reads TGTGCCAGCAGCGAGCTGAATAATTCACCCCTCCACTTT.

The chain combines TRBV5-1 with TRBJ1-1; D is perhaps TRBD1 (5 bases). The CDR3 has 15 residues. The ends were cut back, 4 bases at V and 1 base at J, with 14 bases in the middle. Germline V gene lookup returns CDR1 SGHRS and CDR2 YFSETQ. CDR3 residues: CASSVMTVGNTEAFF. CDR3 sequence (DNA): TGCGCCAGCAGCGTAATGACAGTAGGGAACACTGAAGCTTTCTTT.